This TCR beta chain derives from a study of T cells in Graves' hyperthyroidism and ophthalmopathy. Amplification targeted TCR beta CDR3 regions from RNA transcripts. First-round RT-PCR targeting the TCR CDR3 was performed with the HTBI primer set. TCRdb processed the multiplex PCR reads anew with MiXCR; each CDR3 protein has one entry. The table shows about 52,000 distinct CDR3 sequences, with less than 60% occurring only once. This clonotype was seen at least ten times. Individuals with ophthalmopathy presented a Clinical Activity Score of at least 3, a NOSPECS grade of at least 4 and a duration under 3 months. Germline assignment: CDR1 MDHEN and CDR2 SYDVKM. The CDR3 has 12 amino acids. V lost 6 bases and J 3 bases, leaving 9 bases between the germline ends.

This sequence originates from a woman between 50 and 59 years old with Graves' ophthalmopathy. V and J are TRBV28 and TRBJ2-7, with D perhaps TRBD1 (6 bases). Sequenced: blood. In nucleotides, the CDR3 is TGTGCCAGCAGCCTGGGACACTACGAGCAGTACTTC. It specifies CASSLGHYEQYF. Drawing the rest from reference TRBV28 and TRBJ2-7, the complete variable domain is DVKVTQSSRYLVKRTGEKVFLECVQDMDHENMFWYRQDPGLGLRLIYFSYDVKMKEKGDIPEGYSVSREKKERFSLILESASTNQTSMYLCASSLGHYEQYFGPGTRLTVT.